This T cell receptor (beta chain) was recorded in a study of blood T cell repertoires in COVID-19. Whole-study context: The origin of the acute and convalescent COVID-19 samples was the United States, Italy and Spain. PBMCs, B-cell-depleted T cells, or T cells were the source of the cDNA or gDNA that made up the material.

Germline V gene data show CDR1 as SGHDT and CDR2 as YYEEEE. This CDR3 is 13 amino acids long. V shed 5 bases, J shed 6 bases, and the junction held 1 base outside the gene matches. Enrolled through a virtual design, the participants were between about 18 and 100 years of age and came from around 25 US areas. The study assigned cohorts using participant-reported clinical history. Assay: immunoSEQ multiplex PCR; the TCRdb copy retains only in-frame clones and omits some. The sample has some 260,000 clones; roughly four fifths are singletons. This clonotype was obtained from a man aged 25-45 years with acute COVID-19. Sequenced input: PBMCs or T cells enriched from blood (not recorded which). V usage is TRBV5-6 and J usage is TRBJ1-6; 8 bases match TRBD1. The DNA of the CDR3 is TGTGCCAGCAGGGGACAGGCTAATTCACCCCTCCACTTT. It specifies CASRGQANSPLHF.